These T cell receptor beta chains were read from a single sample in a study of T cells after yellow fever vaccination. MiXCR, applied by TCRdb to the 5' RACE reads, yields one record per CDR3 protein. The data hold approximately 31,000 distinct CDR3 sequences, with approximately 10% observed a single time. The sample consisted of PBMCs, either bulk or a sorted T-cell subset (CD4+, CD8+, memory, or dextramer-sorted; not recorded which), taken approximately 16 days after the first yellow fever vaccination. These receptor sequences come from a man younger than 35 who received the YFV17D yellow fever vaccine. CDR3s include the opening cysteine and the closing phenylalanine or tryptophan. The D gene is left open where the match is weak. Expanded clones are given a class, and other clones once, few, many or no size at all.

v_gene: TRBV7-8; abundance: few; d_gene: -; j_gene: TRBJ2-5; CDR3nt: TGTGCCAGCACCCAGCGGCGGGGAAAGACCCAGTACTTC; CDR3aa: CASTQRRGKTQYF
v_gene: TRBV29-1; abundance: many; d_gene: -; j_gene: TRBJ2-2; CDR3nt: TGCAGCGTTGTATGGGGGCAGACTCACACCGGGGAGCTGTTTTTT; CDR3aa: CSVVWGQTHTGELFF
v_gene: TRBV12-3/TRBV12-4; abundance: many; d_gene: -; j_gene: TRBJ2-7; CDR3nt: TGTGCCAGCAGTTTAAAAGGGGAACCTGGGATCGAGCAGTACTTC; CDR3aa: CASSLKGEPGIEQYF
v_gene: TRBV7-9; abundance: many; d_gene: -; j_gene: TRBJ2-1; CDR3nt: TGTGCCAGCAGACTACAGGTCATCCCCTCGTCGAATGAGCAGTTCTTC; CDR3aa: CASRLQVIPSSNEQFF
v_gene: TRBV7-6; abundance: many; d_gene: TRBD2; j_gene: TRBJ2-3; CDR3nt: TGTGCCAGCAGTCCGGGACTAGCGGGAGATAGCACAGATACGCAGTATTTT; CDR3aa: CASSPGLAGDSTDTQYF
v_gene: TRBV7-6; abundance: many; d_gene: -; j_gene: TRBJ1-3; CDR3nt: TGTGCCAGCAGCCTCAGTACTGTCTCTGGAAACACCATATATTTT; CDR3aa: CASSLSTVSGNTIYF
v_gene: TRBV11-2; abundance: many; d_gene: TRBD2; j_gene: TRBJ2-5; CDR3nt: TGTGCCAGCAGCCCCAAGAGGACTAGCGGGGGGGCCCCGGAGACCCAGTACTTC; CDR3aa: CASSPKRTSGGAPETQYF
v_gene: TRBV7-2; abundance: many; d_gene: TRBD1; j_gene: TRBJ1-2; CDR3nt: TGTGCCAGCAGCCGGGACAGGAATAACTATGGCTACACCTTC; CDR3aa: CASSRDRNNYGYTF
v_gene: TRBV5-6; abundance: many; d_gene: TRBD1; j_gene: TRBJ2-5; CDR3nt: TGTGCCAGCAGCTTCCGACAGGGGGCTTCGGAGACCCAGTACTTC; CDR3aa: CASSFRQGASETQYF
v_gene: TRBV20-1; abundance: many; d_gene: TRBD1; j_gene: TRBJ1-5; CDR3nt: TGCAGTGCCCCACTCCGGGACAGGGGCTATCAGCCCCAGCATTTT; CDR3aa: CSAPLRDRGYQPQHF
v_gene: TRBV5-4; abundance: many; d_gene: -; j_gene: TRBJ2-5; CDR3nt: TGTGCCAGCAGCTTTGCTCAGGGTGTGCGGGAGACCCAGTACTTC; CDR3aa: CASSFAQGVRETQYF
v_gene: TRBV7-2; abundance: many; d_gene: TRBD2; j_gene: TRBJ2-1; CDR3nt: TGTGCCAGCAGCTTTAGCGGGGGGGAGTACAATGAGCAGTTCTTC; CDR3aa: CASSFSGGEYNEQFF
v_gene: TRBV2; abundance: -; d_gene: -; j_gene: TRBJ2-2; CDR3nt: TGTACCTGCAGTTCCACATCCGGACCAACCCTAACTAAAGTCGGGGAGCTGTTTTTT; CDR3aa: CTCSSTSGPTLTKVGELFF
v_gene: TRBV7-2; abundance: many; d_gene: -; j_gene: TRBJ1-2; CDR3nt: TGTGCCAGCAGCCCTTATGGGGGGGATCGGGGCTACACCTTC; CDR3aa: CASSPYGGDRGYTF
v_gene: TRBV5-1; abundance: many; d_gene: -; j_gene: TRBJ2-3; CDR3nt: TGCGCCAGCAGCTTGCTCACAGGCACAGATACGCAGTATTTT; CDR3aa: CASSLLTGTDTQYF
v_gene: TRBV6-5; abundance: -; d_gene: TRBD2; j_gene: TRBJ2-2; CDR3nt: TGTGCCAGCAGTTACTCTGTGAATAGCGGGGTCCGGGAGCTGTTTTTT; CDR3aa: CASSYSVNSGVRELFF
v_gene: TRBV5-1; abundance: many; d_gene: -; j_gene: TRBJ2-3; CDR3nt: TGCGCCAGCCACGCGGGAACAGATACGCAGTATTTT; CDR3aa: CASHAGTDTQYF
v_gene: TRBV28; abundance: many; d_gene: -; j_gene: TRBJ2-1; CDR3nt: TGTGCCAGCAGTTTATACGCTAGCTCCTACAATGAGCAGTTCTTC; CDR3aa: CASSLYASSYNEQFF
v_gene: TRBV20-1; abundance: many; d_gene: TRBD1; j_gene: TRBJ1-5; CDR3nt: TGCAGTGCTAGAGACTGGGGACAGGGACTGAATCAGCCCCAGCATTTT; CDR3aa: CSARDWGQGLNQPQHF
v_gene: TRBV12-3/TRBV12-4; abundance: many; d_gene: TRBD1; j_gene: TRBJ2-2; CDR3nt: TGTGCCAGCAGTCGTCCGGGACAGGGGATCGGGGAGCTGTTTTTT; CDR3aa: CASSRPGQGIGELFF
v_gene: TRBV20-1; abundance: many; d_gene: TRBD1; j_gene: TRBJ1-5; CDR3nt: TGCAGTGCTGCCACAGGGGGCTCAAGTCAGCCCCAGCATTTT; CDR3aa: CSAATGGSSQPQHF
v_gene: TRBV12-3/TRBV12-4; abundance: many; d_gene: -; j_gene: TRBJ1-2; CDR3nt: TGTGCCAGCAGTTTTCTCTCTGGTGGCTACACCTTC; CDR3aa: CASSFLSGGYTF
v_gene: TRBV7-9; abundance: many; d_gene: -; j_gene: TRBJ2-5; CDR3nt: TGTGCCAGCAGCCGACGAAGGGCGGGGGAGACCCAGTACTTC; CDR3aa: CASSRRRAGETQYF
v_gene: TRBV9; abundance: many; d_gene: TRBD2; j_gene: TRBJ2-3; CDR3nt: TGTGCCAGCAGCCCCCGTGGTAGCGGGGGACCCACAGATACGCAGTATTTT; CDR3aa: CASSPRGSGGPTDTQYF
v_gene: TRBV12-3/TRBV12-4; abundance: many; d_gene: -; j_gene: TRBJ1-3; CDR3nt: TGTGCCAGCAACCGGGACCGCCCTGGAAACACCATATATTTT; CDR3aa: CASNRDRPGNTIYF
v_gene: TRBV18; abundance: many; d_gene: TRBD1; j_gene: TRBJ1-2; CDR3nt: TGTGCCAGCTCAGCCGGGACAGGGGTATCTAACTATGGCTACACCTTC; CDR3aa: CASSAGTGVSNYGYTF
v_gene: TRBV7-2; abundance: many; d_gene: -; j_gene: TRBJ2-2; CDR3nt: TGTGCCAGCAGCTTAGTCCAGGGAGGTACCGGGGAGCTGTTTTTT; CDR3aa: CASSLVQGGTGELFF
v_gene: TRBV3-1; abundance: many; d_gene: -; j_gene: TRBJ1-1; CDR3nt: TGTGCCAGCAGCCGAGGACAACATCAGAACACTGAAGCTTTCTTT; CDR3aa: CASSRGQHQNTEAFF
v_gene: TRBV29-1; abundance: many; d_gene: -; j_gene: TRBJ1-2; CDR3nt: TGCAGCGTTGAGTGGCAGTATGGCTACACCTTC; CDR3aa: CSVEWQYGYTF